The clone carrying this TCR beta chain appeared a few times. TCRdb itself ran the RT-PCR reads through MiXCR, one entry per CDR3 protein. Here the sample spans more than 500,000 distinct CDR3 sequences, approximately 10% being singletons. These data belong to a study of response to subunit inactivated influenza vaccine. V was clipped by 5 bases and J by 0 bases; unmatched bases: 7. CDR3 length equals 14 residues. CDR1 and CDR2 (germline): DFQATT, SNEGSKA (reference sequence). The data were also submitted as part of a second study, on T cells expressing NK-cell markers. That source adds: Making the TCR beta cDNA relied on 5'RACE template switching with UMIs. From sorted CD3+CD56+NKG2C+, CD3+CD56+NKG2C- and CD3+CD56-NKG2C+ T cells came the TCR beta repertoires. Seven of the eight sequenced donors were classified as HCMV-seropositive, and one was classified as seronegative. The CD3+CD56-NKG2C+ fraction was also led by these clonotypes in several donors. Expanded NKG2C+ T cell clones had unclear HCMV specificity.

The TCR was taken from a man between 45 and 60 years old who received an inactivated influenza vaccine. Sequencing used PBMCs from blood, obtained on the day of vaccination. The chain is built from TRBV20-1 and TRBJ2-7, with 7 nucleotides matching TRBD2. This CDR3 reads CSAGAGGSSYEQYF. For the CDR3, the DNA is TGCAGTGCTGGGGCTGGCGGGAGCTCCTACGAGCAGTACTTC.